This TCR beta chain was identified during a study of T cells in Graves' hyperthyroidism and ophthalmopathy (dated by TCRdb to between 2018 and 2021). For the study in its entirety: Peripheral blood samples were taken at initial diagnosis, before any treatment was given. Prospective prediction of ophthalmopathy was tested in an independent validation cohort consisting of 18 hyperthyroidism patients and more than 15 patients who later progressed to ophthalmopathy. To identify TCR V-J signatures that set the groups apart, the researchers used a discovery cohort of about a hundred patients, made up of 40 to 45 with Graves' ophthalmopathy and about 60 with stable Graves' hyperthyroidism. Following sampling, methimazole starting at 30 mg daily was given to hyperthyroidism patients, and high-dose intravenous methylprednisolone was given to ophthalmopathy patients. Thyroid tissue and blood T-cell repertoires from six Graves' hyperthyroidism patients were also compared in the study. For training and testing, the roughly 93 patients in the discovery cohort were randomly divided in a 7:3 ratio. The paper reports TCR Vbeta CDR3 sequencing of 140 or so peripheral blood samples: some 41 ophthalmopathy, under 80 hyperthyroidism and 17 progressor patients.

General conclusions and limits of the study: No statistical method was used to fix the sample size in advance, and group allocation was not hidden from the investigators. A model built on a 13 V-J signature distinguished ophthalmopathy from stable hyperthyroidism, reaching over 85% sensitivity and 81% to 83% specificity in cross-validation and 80%/75% in testing. Blood samples also contained most of the expanded thyroid clonotypes (frequency above 0.001), which suggests that blood repertoires may reflect thyroid immune responses. In validation, the model predicted progression to ophthalmopathy a median of about 6 months before onset, with about 71% sensitivity and roughly 73% specificity.

This clonotype appeared a few times. Its antigen is unknown. The sample holds no much larger clone one base away, and base qualities are not on file. Its CDR3 holds 14 amino acids, cysteine through phenylalanine. Here the CDR3 DNA is all that survives: 42 bases in frame from base 1. CDR1 and CDR2 were assigned from the germline V gene as MNHNS and SASEGT. Unmatched junction bases come to 5, with V trimmed by 2 bases and J by 9 bases. The TCR beta CDR3 regions were amplified from RNA transcripts. The TCR CDR3 was subjected to a first round of RT-PCR using the HTBI primer set and the Qiagen OneStep RT-PCR kit. Libraries were constructed in a second round of multiplex PCR, after which size selection and purification were carried out. Paired-end sequencing of the libraries was performed with 100 bp reads on an Illumina HiSeq2000. In the paper's pipeline: SOAPnuke was used to process the raw data, throwing out any read that contained adapters or uncalled bases, had a mean Phred below 15, or lacked an exact constant-primer or identifier match. COPE v1.2.5 was used to merge the high-quality paired reads, and each unique nucleotide sequence was defined as a clonotype. MiTCR v1.1 was used to align the clonotypes against IMGT TRBV, TRBD and TRBJ reference segments. Only V-J combinations with frequency above 0.0001, covering 99% to 99.2% of repertoires, were analysed. A TCS score was defined as the ratio of F50 (clonal expansion) to E x V (chaos), with BLOSUM62-based TCRdist applied between CDR3 peptides within each V-J. Welch's t-statistics and random forest reduced 514 V-J features to roughly 13, which were used in a naive Bayes classifier (R e1071). TCRdb ran its own pipeline on the public reads, namely fastp trimming at Q25 and MiXCR clone calling, and kept in-frame beta chains. Each entry is one CDR3 protein sequence, shown with its most common DNA and genes. The V and J calls come from TCRdb's annotation, not from the publication. This sample comprises 300,000 to 400,000 distinct CDR3 sequences, approximately 13% of them detected only once. Around 25% of the sample comes from the top ten.

Stable Graves' hyperthyroidism was defined as no progression to ophthalmopathy during 18 months of follow-up. The hyperthyroidism patients were between 18 and 65 years old and newly diagnosed, with a disease duration of less than 2 months. Patients with uncontrolled infections, other autoimmune diseases, pregnancy or lactation were excluded. Diagnoses were established on the basis of clinical symptoms, serum thyroxine and TRAb, thyroid ultrasound, and orbital computed tomography. PBMCs were separated from roughly 10 ml of fresh peripheral blood using Ficoll-Paque density gradient centrifugation. Trizol reagent was used to extract total RNA, and RNA quality was then checked on an Agilent 2100 Bioanalyzer.

Recombination connected TRBV6-1 to TRBJ2-1; TRBD2 lines up with 9 middle nucleotides. The origin of this receptor is a woman aged 25 to 39 with Graves' hyperthyroidism. The specimen sequenced was blood. Here is the DNA: TGTGCCAGCAGTGAACAAGCGGGAGGTGGTGAGCAGTTCTTC. This sequence encodes CASSEQAGGGEQFF.